This T cell receptor beta chain stems from a study of spatial heterogeneity in lung cancer. Trimming took off 5 bases at V and 4 bases at J, with 17 bases between the two ends. The CDR3 consists of 15 residues. Germline CDR1 reads SNHLY; CDR2 reads FYNNEI. Time point defined: sample taken at primary tumor resection. TCR cDNA molecules each carried a unique molecular identifier. MiXCR, applied by TCRdb to the 5' RACE reads, yields one record per CDR3 protein. Of roughly 48,000 distinct CDR3 sequences listed, approximately 5.7% are singletons. This clonotype was seen ten or more times. Sequencing used PBMCs, obtained at surgery. This chain joins TRBV2 and TRBJ2-5; D possibly corresponds to TRBD2 (5 bases). The source is a male donor with early-stage non-small cell lung cancer. CDR3 sequence: CASSPRGHSRETQYF. DNA for the CDR3: TGTGCCAGCAGTCCCCGGGGTCATTCCCGAGAGACCCAGTACTTC.